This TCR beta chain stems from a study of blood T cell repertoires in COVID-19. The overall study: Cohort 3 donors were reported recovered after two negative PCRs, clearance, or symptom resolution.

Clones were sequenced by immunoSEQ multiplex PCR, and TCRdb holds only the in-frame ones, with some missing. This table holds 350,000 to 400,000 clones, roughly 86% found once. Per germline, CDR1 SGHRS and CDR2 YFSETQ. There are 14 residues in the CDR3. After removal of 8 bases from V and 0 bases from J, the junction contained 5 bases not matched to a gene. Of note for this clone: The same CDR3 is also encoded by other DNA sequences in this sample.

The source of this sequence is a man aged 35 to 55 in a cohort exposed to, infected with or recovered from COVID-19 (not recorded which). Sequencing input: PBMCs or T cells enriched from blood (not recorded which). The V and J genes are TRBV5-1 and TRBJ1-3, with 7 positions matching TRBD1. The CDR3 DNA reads TGCGCCAGTTCCCGGGACAGCTCTGGAAACACCATATATTTT. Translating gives CASSRDSSGNTIYF.